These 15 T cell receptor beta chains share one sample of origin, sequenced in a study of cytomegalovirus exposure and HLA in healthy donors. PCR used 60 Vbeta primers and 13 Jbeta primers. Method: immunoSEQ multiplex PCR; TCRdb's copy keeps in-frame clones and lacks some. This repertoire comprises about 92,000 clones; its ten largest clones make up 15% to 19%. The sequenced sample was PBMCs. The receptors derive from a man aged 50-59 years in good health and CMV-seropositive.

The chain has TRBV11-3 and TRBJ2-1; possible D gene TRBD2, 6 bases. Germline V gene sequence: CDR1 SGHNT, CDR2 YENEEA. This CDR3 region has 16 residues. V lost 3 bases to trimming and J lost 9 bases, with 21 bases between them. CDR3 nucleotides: TGTGCCAGCAGCTTTTGGTCCCCGGGGTTGGAGGGTGAGCAGTTCTTC. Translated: CASSFWSPGLEGEQFF.

CDR3 loop: CASSNRGESGELFF. As DNA, the CDR3 is TGTGCCAGCTCGAACAGGGGGGAATCCGGGGAGCTGTTTTTT. The V call is TRBV18, the J call TRBJ2-2; 8 bases are a match to TRBD1. This CDR3 region has 14 residues. Germline CDR1 and CDR2: KGHSH and LQKENI. With V trimmed by 6 bases and J by 6 bases, 6 bases remained unmatched.

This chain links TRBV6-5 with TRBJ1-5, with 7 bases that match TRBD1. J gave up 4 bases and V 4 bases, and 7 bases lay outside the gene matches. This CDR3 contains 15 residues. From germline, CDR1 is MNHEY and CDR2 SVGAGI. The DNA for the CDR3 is TGTGCCAGCAGTTCTCAACAGGGGCTGAATCAGCCCCAGCATTTT. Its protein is CASSSQQGLNQPQHF.

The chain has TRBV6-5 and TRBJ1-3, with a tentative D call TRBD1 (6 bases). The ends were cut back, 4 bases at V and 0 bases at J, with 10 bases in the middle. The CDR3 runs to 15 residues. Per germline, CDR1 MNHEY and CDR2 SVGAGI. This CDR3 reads CASSLGGHSGNTIYF. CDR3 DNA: TGTGCCAGCAGTTTAGGGGGACACTCTGGAAACACCATATATTTT.

The CDR3 sequence: CASSRDSGATEAFF. DNA for the CDR3: TGTGCCAGCAGCAGGGACAGTGGGGCCACTGAAGCTTTCTTT. V and J are TRBV7-9 and TRBJ1-1, with TRBD1 identical over 7 bases. This CDR3 comprises 14 residues. Looked up from germline, CDR1 is SEHNR and CDR2 is FQNEAQ (reference sequence). V lost 5 bases and J lost 4; bases outside the gene matches: 7.

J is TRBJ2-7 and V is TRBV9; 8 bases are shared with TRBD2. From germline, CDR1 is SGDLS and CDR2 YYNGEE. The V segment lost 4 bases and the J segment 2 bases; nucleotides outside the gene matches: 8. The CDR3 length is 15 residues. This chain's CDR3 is CASSPTGTRTYEQYF. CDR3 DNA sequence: TGTGCCAGCAGCCCCACCGGGACTAGAACCTACGAGCAGTACTTC. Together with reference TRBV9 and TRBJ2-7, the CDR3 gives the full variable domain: DSGVTQTPKHLITATGQRVTLRCSPRSGDLSVYWYQQSLDQGLQFLIQYYNGEERAKGNILERFSAQQFPDLHSELNLSSLELGDSALYFCASSPTGTRTYEQYFGPGTRLTVT.

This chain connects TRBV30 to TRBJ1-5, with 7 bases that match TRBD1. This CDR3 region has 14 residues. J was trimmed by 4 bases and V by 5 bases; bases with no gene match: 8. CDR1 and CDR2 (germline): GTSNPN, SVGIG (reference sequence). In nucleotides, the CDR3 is TGTGCCTGGGGACAGGCAAGTGGGAATCAGCCCCAGCATTTT. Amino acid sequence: CAWGQASGNQPQHF.

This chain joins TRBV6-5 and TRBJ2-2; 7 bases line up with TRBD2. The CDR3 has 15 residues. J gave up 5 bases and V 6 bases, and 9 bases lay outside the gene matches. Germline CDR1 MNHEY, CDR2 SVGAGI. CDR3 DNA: TGTGCCAGCAGATCGGGGGGAGAAGGGACCGGGGAGCTGTTTTTT. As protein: CASRSGGEGTGELFF.

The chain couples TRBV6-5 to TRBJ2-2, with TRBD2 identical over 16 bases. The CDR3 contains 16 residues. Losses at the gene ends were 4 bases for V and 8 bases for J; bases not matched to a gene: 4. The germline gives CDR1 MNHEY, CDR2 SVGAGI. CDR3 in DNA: TGTGCCAGCAGTTTCGGGACTAGCGGGAGGGGGGGGGAGCTGTTTTTT. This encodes CASSFGTSGRGGELFF.

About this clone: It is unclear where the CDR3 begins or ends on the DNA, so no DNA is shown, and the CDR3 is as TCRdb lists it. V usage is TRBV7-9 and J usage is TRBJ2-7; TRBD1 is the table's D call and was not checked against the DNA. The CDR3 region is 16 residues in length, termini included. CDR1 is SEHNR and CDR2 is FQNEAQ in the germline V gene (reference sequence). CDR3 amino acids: CACASSLGHSSYEQYV.

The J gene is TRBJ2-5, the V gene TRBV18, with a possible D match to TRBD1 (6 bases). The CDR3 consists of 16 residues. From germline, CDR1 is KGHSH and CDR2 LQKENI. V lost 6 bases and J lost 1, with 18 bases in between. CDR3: CASSLNWGHIQETQYF. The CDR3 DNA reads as TGTGCCAGCTCTCTGAACTGGGGACACATCCAAGAGACCCAGTACTTC.

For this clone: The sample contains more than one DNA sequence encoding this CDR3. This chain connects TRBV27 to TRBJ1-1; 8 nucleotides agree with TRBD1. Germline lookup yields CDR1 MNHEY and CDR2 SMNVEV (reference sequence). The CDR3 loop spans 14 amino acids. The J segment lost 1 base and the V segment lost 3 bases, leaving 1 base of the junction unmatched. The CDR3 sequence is CASSFGQGNTEAFF. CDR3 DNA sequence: TGTGCCAGCAGTTTCGGACAGGGGAACACTGAAGCTTTCTTT.

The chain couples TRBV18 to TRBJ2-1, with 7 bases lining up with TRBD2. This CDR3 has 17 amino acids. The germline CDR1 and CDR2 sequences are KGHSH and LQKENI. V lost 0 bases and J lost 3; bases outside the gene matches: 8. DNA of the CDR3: TGTGCCAGCTCACCACCGGGGTCGGGAGGAATCTACAATGAGCAGTTCTTC. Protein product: CASSPPGSGGIYNEQFF.

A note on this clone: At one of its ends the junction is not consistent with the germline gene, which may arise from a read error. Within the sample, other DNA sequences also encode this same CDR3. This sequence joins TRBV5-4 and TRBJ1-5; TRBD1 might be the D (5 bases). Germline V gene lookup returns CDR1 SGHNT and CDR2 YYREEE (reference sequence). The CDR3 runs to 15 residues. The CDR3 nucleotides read TGCGCCAGCAGCCAAGAGGCAGGGAACAATCAGCCCCAGCATTTT. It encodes CASSQEAGNNQPQHF.

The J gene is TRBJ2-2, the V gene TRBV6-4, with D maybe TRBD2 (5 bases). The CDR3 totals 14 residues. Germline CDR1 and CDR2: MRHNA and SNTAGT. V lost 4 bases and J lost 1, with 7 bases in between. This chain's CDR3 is CASSVEGNTGELFF. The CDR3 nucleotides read TGTGCCAGCAGTGTCGAGGGGAACACCGGGGAGCTGTTTTTT.